The entry below describes one TCR beta chain. The antigen is undetermined. The CDR3 totals 13 residues. Germline CDR1 and CDR2: SQVTM and ANQGSEA. With 6 bases removed from V and 5 bases from J, the gap between germline ends came to 17 bases. The study ran its PCR with 60 Vbeta and 13 Jbeta primers. As processed by the authors: Roughly 12 million of some 80 million unique TCR beta chains were shared, per a later count. Assay: immunoSEQ multiplex PCR; the TCRdb copy retains only in-frame clones and omits some. D and trimming were read from the DNA, whereas the V and J calls and clone size are those reported in that table. The sample shows more than 110,000 clones, about 79% of them seen only once. This specimen belongs to a study of cytomegalovirus exposure and HLA in healthy donors. Study-level information: Early on, a data release was issued that held roughly 80 million unique TCRs from HLA-typed donors. Regarding the study as a whole: There were reportedly fewer N-insertions in an Asian-associated ancestry cluster than the roughly 670-donor mean, in a later analysis.

Sequencing was done on a sample of PBMCs. The receptor was derived from a male donor in good health and CMV-seronegative. The chain uses TRBV29-1 and TRBJ2-7; D possibly corresponds to TRBD1 (6 bases). The CDR3 region has the DNA TGCAGCGTCCAATCGACAGGTTCCCACGAGCAGTACTTC. This codes for CSVQSTGSHEQYF.